This T cell receptor beta chain came from a study of human T cells and chemical hapten exposure. Study overall: DPC 0.01% went on the upper back by patch test, with reading at 6 days. Small differences in pooled library volume mainly drove the variation in TCR yields per sample.

TCRdb ran MiXCR on the RACE reads and lists one entry per CDR3 protein. The table includes about 30,000 distinct CDR3 sequences, about a tenth detected once. Time point noted: pre-sensitization, week 0. Treatment here: therapeutic diphenylcyclopropenone sensitization with weekly scalp DPC. Total RNA came from unfractionated whole blood. Germline lookup yields CDR1 SGHTA and CDR2 FQGTGA. The V and J ends lost 2 bases and 6 bases respectively, with 9 bases between them. This CDR3 has 13 residues. This clonotype was seen many times. V and J are TRBV7-3 and TRBJ2-3; perhaps TRBD2 as D (5 bases). The receptor comes from a man aged 45 to 65 with alopecia areata. Some clones in this sample may be carry-over from other donors' samples. The sequenced sample was whole blood, obtained in connection with sensitization to the hapten diphenylcyclopropenone (DPC). CDR3 nucleotide sequence: TGTGCCAGCAGCTTAGGGAGCTTTGATACGCAGTATTTT. Translation: CASSLGSFDTQYF.